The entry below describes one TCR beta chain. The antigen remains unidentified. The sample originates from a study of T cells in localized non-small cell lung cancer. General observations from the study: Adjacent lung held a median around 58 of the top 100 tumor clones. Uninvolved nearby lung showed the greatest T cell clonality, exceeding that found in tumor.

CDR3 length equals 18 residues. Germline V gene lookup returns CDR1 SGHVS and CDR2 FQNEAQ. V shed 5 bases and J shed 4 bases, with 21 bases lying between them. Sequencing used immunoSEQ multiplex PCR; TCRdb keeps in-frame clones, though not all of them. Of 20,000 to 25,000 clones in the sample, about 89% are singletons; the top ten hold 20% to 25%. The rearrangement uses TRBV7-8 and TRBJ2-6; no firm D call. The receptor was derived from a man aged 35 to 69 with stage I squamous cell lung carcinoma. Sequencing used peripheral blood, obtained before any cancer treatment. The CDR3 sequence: CASSLPSWMAGGANVLTF. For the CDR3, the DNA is TGTGCCAGCAGCCTCCCGAGTTGGATGGCCGGAGGGGCCAACGTCCTGACTTTC.